This T cell receptor (beta chain) was sequenced in a study of T cells in women clearing cervical HPV infection. Whole-study context: Women with histologically confirmed HPV16-related CIN3 or worse, 2 with invasive cancer, served as cases. The study's findings and limits: TRBV6-7 abundance was lower in cases than controls (0.11% versus 0.16%).

As to this clone: Antigen unknown. Read sequence stops 3 residues before the CDR3 end, and the germline J gene provides the missing end.

V was shortened by 6 bases and J by 5 bases, with 16 bases between the two germline ends. CDR1 SGHTA and CDR2 FQGNSA come from the germline V gene. This CDR3 has 14 amino acids. Here immunoSEQ multiplex PCR was the method, and the copy in TCRdb shows in-frame clones only, minus some. This sample contains 25,000 to 35,000 clones. The sequenced sample was blood buffy coat. The clonotype originates from a woman aged 18-69 years with a cervical HPV16 infection that either progressed to CIN3+ or cleared (not recorded which). This chain connects TRBV7-2 to TRBJ1-1; TRBD1 is a possible D gene (6 bases). CDR3: CASSYQGKGTEAFF. Incomplete CDR3 DNA: TGTGCCAGCAGTTATCAGGGGAAGGGAACTGAA.